The following is a T cell receptor (beta chain) sequence with its context. Its matching antigen is unknown. A single record per CDR3 protein comes from TCRdb applying MiXCR to the reads. The sample consists of some 100,000 distinct CDR3 sequences, approximately 28% of them appearing once. CDR3 length: 13 residues. The germline CDR1 and CDR2 sequences are MGHRA and YSYEKL. V was trimmed by 6 bases and J by 0 bases, leaving 9 bases between them. This entry belongs to a study of T cell repertoires in cytomegalovirus infection. This material consisted of CD8+ T cells from cultured PBMCs, taken from culture after CMV antigen stimulation. The chain uses TRBV4-1 and TRBJ2-7; no reliable D call. The receptor's source is a human donor in good health (CMV status not recorded). Some clones in this sample may be carry-over from other donors' samples. The CDR3 reads CASRSWSSYEQYF. DNA for the CDR3: TGCGCCAGCAGGTCATGGAGCTCCTACGAGCAGTACTTC.